A single sample gave rise to the 15 T cell receptor beta chains below, sequenced in a study of blood T cell repertoires in COVID-19. Using immunoSEQ multiplex PCR, the repertoire was profiled, and TCRdb retains in-frame clones only, with some absent. The table has about 270,000 clones, around nine tenths seen once. The sequenced material came from peripheral blood. These receptors originate from a man aged 40-49 years who had recovered from COVID-19.

This rearrangement joins TRBV7-2 to TRBJ2-3; the D is unclear. The CDR3 covers 15 residues. With 5 bases removed from V and 4 bases from J, the gap between germline ends came to 16 bases. Per germline, CDR1 SGHTA and CDR2 FQGNSA. CDR3 bases: TGTGCCAGCAGCGTAACTCCCCTCGGGTCAGATACGCAGTATTTT. Translation gives CASSVTPLGSDTQYF.

The rearrangement uses TRBV29-1 and TRBJ2-3; 11 bases map to TRBD2. The CDR3 has 14 amino acids. The V segment lost 7 bases and the J segment 2 bases; nucleotides outside the gene matches: 5. CDR1 SQVTM and CDR2 ANQGSEA come from the germline V gene. CDR3 loop: CSARLAGNTDTQYF. CDR3 nucleotide sequence: TGCAGCGCTAGACTAGCGGGGAACACAGATACGCAGTATTTT.

This clone showed up just once. The chain links TRBV3-1 (or the pseudogene TRBV3-2) to TRBJ2-2; maybe TRBD1 (6 bases). V shed 4 bases and J shed 6 bases, with 21 bases lying between them. The CDR3 extends over 17 amino acids. Germline V CDR1 and CDR2: LGHDT, YNNKEL (reference sequence). The CDR3 nucleotides read TGTGCCAGCAGCCCTACCCTCTCCAGGGGTGACGCCGGGGAGCTGTTTTTT. It translates to CASSPTLSRGDAGELFF.

The rearrangement uses TRBV5-4 and TRBJ2-5; 10 nucleotides agree with TRBD1. With 0 bases clipped from V and 2 bases from J, the junction kept 1 base outside the gene matches. CDR1 is SGHNT, CDR2 YYREEE, per germline (reference sequence). The CDR3 contains 15 residues. CDR3 protein: CASSLGTGGQETQYF. CDR3 in DNA: TGTGCCAGCAGCTTGGGGACAGGGGGTCAAGAGACCCAGTACTTC.

CDR3 sequence (DNA): TGTGCCAGCAGCTTAGGGCGGGGGCGAGAGCGGCAGTACTTC. This sequence encodes CASSLGRGRERQYF. The chain employs TRBV11-2 and TRBJ2-7; possibly TRBD2 for D (7 bases). The CDR3 is 14 residues long. The V gene's germline CDR1 is SGHAT and CDR2 FQNNGV. Trimming took off 1 base at V and 9 bases at J, with 16 bases between the two ends. Looking up the rest from reference TRBV11-2 and TRBJ2-7 gives the full variable domain: EAGVAQSPRYKIIEKRQSVAFWCNPISGHATLYWYQQILGQGPKLLIQFQNNGVVDDSQLPKDRFSAERLKGVDSTLKIQPAKLEDSAVYLCASSLGRGRERQYFGPGTRLTVT.

This chain joins TRBV9 and TRBJ2-7; possibly TRBD1 for D (5 bases). Germline loops: CDR1 SGDLS, CDR2 YYNGEE. The V gene lost 3 bases and the J gene lost 7 bases, with 14 bases spanning the gap. The CDR3 totals 13 residues. CDR3 loop: CASSGGHPREQYF. DNA for the CDR3: TGTGCCAGCAGCGGTGGACACCCTAGGGAGCAGTACTTC. The full variable domain, in which reference TRBV9 and TRBJ2-7 provide the parts outside the CDR3, is DSGVTQTPKHLITATGQRVTLRCSPRSGDLSVYWYQQSLDQGLQFLIQYYNGEERAKGNILERFSAQQFPDLHSELNLSSLELGDSALYFCASSGGHPREQYFGPGTRLTVT.

The chain has TRBV11-2 and TRBJ2-7, with TRBD1 matching over 8 bases. The CDR3 has 16 amino acids. J gave up 2 bases and V 2 bases, and 8 bases lay outside the gene matches. From germline, CDR1 is SGHAT and CDR2 FQNNGV. The chain's CDR3 is CASSLFQGAMAYEQYF. The CDR3 DNA reads TGTGCCAGCAGCTTATTTCAGGGGGCAATGGCCTACGAGCAGTACTTC.

The rearrangement links TRBV20-1 to TRBJ2-7, with TRBD2 as a possible D gene (5 bases). The CDR3 runs 11 residues. The V gene lost 3 bases and the J gene lost 7 bases, with 10 bases spanning the gap. Germline CDR1 reads DFQATT; CDR2 reads SNEGSKA (reference sequence). CDR3 in amino acids: CSASSPGEQYF. The CDR3, as DNA: TGCAGTGCTAGTTCGCCGGGGGAGCAGTACTTC.

CDR3 sequence (DNA): TGCGCCAGCAGCCAGAGACTAGCGGGGGGCTACGAGCAGTACTTC. Translation: CASSQRLAGGYEQYF. V gene TRBV4-1 combines with J gene TRBJ2-7; TRBD2 matches 13 bases. V shed 3 bases and J 3 bases; nucleotides not matched to a gene: 2. The CDR3 length is 15 residues. CDR1 MGHRA and CDR2 YSYEKL come from the germline V gene.

The rearrangement joins TRBV7-6 to TRBJ2-5; D perhaps matches TRBD2 (6 bases). CDR3 length: 15 residues. Germline V gene sequence: CDR1 SGHVS, CDR2 FNYEAQ. Trimming removed 4 bases at V and 2 bases at J, with 14 bases between. CDR3: CASSSRLGLQETQYF. The DNA of the CDR3 is TGTGCCAGCAGCTCCCGACTAGGCCTGCAAGAGACCCAGTACTTC.

The V call is TRBV27, the J call TRBJ2-7, with a tentative D call TRBD2 (6 bases). Germline V gene data show CDR1 as MNHEY and CDR2 as SMNVEV (reference sequence). This CDR3 contains 14 residues. The V and J ends lost 7 bases and 6 bases respectively, with 19 bases between them. The CDR3 reads CASKSPGAPSEQYF. CDR3 DNA: TGTGCCAGCAAGTCGCCGGGAGCGCCAAGCGAGCAGTACTTC.

The gene calls are TRBV11-3 and TRBJ1-1; 7 bases agree with TRBD1. Germline CDR1 and CDR2: SGHNT and YENEEA. With V trimmed by 6 bases and J by 2 bases, 6 bases remained unmatched. This CDR3 is built from 14 residues. The CDR3 sequence is CASSKDRLNTEAFF. In DNA form, the CDR3 reads TGTGCCAGCAGTAAGGACAGGCTCAACACTGAAGCTTTCTTT. Full variable domain (remainder filled in from reference TRBV11-3 and TRBJ1-1): EAGVVQSPRYKIIEKKQPVAFWCNPISGHNTLYWYLQNLGQGPELLIRYENEEAVDDSQLPKDRFSAERLKGVDSTLKIQPAELGDSAVYLCASSKDRLNTEAFFGQGTRLTVV.

The chain uses TRBV2 and TRBJ2-7; TRBD1 agrees at 11 bases. CDR3 length: 14 residues. In germline, CDR1 is SNHLY, CDR2 FYNNEI. V lost 2 bases, J lost 7 bases, and 4 bases stayed unmatched. CDR3 DNA: TGTGCCAGCAGTGAACGGACAGGGGGCTGGGAGCAGTACTTC. Protein: CASSERTGGWEQYF. Full variable domain (rest looked up from reference TRBV2 and TRBJ2-7): EPEVTQTPSHQVTQMGQEVILRCVPISNHLYFYWYRQILGQKVEFLVSFYNNEISEKSEIFDDQFSVERPDGSNFTLKIRSTKLEDSAMYFCASSERTGGWEQYFGPGTRLTVT.

The gene calls are TRBV5-1 and TRBJ1-2; 7 bases line up with TRBD1. This CDR3 comprises 13 residues. V shed 4 bases, J shed 7 bases, and the junction held 7 bases outside the gene matches. Germline V lookup: CDR1 SGHRS, CDR2 YFSETQ. Here the CDR3 reads CASSRDSLGGYTF. The DNA of the CDR3 is TGCGCCAGCAGCCGGGACAGTCTTGGTGGCTACACCTTC. The entire variable domain, with the rest obtained from reference TRBV5-1 and TRBJ1-2, is as follows: KAGVTQTPRYLIKTRGQQVTLSCSPISGHRSVSWYQQTPGQGLQFLFEYFSETQRNKGNFPGRFSGRQFSNSRSEMNVSTLELGDSALYLCASSRDSLGGYTFGSGTRLTVV.

This chain links TRBV5-1 with TRBJ2-2; 7 bases agree with TRBD1. The trim removed 4 bases at V and 6 bases at J, leaving 3 bases unmatched. The CDR3 extends over 13 amino acids. Germline V gene data show CDR1 as SGHRS and CDR2 as YFSETQ. Here the CDR3 DNA reads TGCGCCAGCAGCACGACAGGGCCCGGGGAGCTGTTTTTT. Protein sequence: CASSTTGPGELFF.